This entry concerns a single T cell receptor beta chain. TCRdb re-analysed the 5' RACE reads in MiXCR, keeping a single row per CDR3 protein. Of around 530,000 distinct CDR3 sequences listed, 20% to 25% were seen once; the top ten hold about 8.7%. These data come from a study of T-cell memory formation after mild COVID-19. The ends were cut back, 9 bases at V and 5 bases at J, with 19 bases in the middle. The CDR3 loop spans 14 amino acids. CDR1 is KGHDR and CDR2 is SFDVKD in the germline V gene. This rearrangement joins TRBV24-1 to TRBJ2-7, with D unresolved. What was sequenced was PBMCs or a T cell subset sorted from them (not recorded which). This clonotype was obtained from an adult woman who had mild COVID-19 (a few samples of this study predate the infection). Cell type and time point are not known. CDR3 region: CATAESVRSDEQYF. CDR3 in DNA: TGTGCCACCGCCGAATCAGTGAGATCGGACGAGCAGTACTTC.